Ten or more counts support the clone carrying this T cell receptor (beta chain). Its matching antigen is unknown. The library put unique molecular identifiers onto individual cDNA molecules. A single record per CDR3 protein comes from TCRdb applying MiXCR to the RACE reads. The profile shows 55,000 to 75,000 distinct CDR3 sequences, around 7% of them singletons. Time point specified: pre-sensitization, week 0. Regarding treatment: therapeutic diphenylcyclopropenone sensitization with weekly scalp DPC. Alopecia patients deemed DPC-suitable, aged 18 to 70, excluding pregnancy. The data belong to a study of human T cells and chemical hapten exposure. The overall study: In the sensitization step, 2% DPC was placed on 2 cm by 2 cm of upper inner arm skin. Study-wide results and caveats: Against controls, expanded TCRs gave rise to significantly more large CDR3 similarity clusters.

After removal of 2 bases from V and 4 bases from J, the junction contained 7 bases not matched to a gene. CDR1 is SGHAT, CDR2 FQNNGV, per germline. CDR3 length equals 16 residues. The input for sequencing was whole blood, taken in connection with sensitization to the hapten diphenylcyclopropenone (DPC). This clonotype was sampled from a woman under 40 with alopecia areata. Some clones in this sample may be carry-over from other donors' samples. The genes are TRBV11-2 and TRBJ2-3, with TRBD2 identical over 9 bases. The CDR3 region has the DNA TGTGCCAGCAGCTTATTAGCGGGGGAGGGGCCAGATACGCAGTATTTT. This translates into CASSLLAGEGPDTQYF.